The next 21 T cell receptor beta chains were all read from a single sample in a study of T cell responses to AZD1222 COVID-19 vaccine. TCRdb keeps only in-frame clones here, not all; method: immunoSEQ multiplex PCR. The sample includes 85,000 to 100,000 clones, around 90% of them seen just once. This specimen was peripheral blood, taken on day 0 of AZD1222 vaccination. Receptor source: an adult in good health.

The rearrangement links TRBV12-3 or TRBV12-4 to TRBJ1-2; D is perhaps TRBD1 (6 bases). The CDR3 length is 13 residues. V dropped 6 bases and J dropped 6 bases, with 14 bases sitting between them. The CDR3 region is CASRSGGGHGYTF. DNA for the CDR3: TGTGCCAGCAGGTCTGGAGGGGGGCATGGCTACACCTTC.

The chain employs TRBV2 and TRBJ1-1, with TRBD1 matching 7 bases. CDR1 SNHLY and CDR2 FYNNEI come from the germline V gene. V lost 2 bases, J lost 12 bases, and 9 bases stayed unmatched. The CDR3 spans 13 residues. CDR3 region: CASSEMGTDLPFF. The CDR3 coding sequence is TGTGCCAGCAGTGAAATGGGGACAGACCTTCCTTTCTTT. The full variable domain, with the rest looked up from reference TRBV2 and TRBJ1-1, is EPEVTQTPSHQVTQMGQEVILRCVPISNHLYFYWYRQILGQKVEFLVSFYNNEISEKSEIFDDQFSVERPDGSNFTLKIRSTKLEDSAMYFCASSEMGTDLPFFGQGTRLTVV.

This clone was counted a single time. This sequence joins TRBV11-2 and TRBJ1-1, with D possibly TRBD1 on 5 matching bases. Germline V gene lookup returns CDR1 SGHAT and CDR2 FQNNGV. The CDR3 runs 12 residues. V lost 6 bases and J lost 8, with 13 bases in between. The CDR3 DNA reads TGTGCCAGCAGTTGGTACGGGGGGGAAGCTTTCTTT. It is translated as CASSWYGGEAFF.

The chain combines TRBV7-6 with TRBJ1-2, with TRBD1 identical over 9 bases. CDR1 is SGHVS, CDR2 FNYEAQ, per germline. CDR3 length: 16 amino acids. Unmatched junction bases numbered 10, after V lost 4 bases and J lost 4 bases. Here the CDR3 reads CASSSTPDRGVYGYTF. CDR3 in DNA: TGTGCCAGCAGCTCGACACCGGACAGGGGAGTCTATGGCTACACCTTC.

The V call is TRBV19, the J call TRBJ1-2, with D maybe TRBD1 (6 bases). CDR1 is LNHDA and CDR2 is SQIVND in the germline V gene (reference sequence). Trimming took off 5 bases at V and 12 bases at J, with 16 bases between the two ends. This CDR3 contains 12 residues. CDR3 sequence: CASSPTGGAHTF. The CDR3 DNA sequence: TGTGCCAGTAGTCCCACGGGGGGGGCCCACACCTTC.

This clone came up once. The chain uses TRBV6-5 and TRBJ1-5, with D unclear. Deletions cut 6 bases from V and 5 bases from J, with 11 bases between. The CDR3 is 13 residues long. Germline CDR1 is MNHEY and CDR2 is SVGAGI. This chain's CDR3 is CASRGPLYQPQHF. As DNA, the CDR3 is TGTGCCAGCAGGGGCCCCTTATATCAGCCCCAGCATTTT.

This chain joins TRBV14 and TRBJ1-3, with D unresolved. The CDR3 extends over 17 amino acids. Germline assignment: CDR1 SGHDN and CDR2 FVKESK. Trimming took off 1 base at V and 0 bases at J, with 13 bases between the two ends. CDR3 loop: CASSQAMVRNSGNTIYF. The CDR3, as DNA: TGTGCCAGCAGCCAAGCGATGGTACGGAACTCTGGAAACACCATATATTTT.

This chain connects TRBV19 to TRBJ2-1, with 10 bases that match TRBD1. V dropped 3 bases and J dropped 5; count of bases not matched to a gene: 7. The CDR3 covers 16 residues. CDR1 and CDR2 (germline): LNHDA, SQIVND (reference sequence). For the CDR3, the DNA is TGTGCCAGTAGTATCAGGGGACAGGGGCCGAACAATGAGCAGTTCTTC. Translating gives CASSIRGQGPNNEQFF.

The V and J genes are TRBV14 and TRBJ2-5; D possibly uses TRBD1 or TRBD2 (5 bases each). CDR3 length equals 16 residues. The V end lost 3 bases, the J end lost 0 bases, and 14 bases lay between the germline ends. Per the germline V gene, CDR1 is SGHDN and CDR2 is FVKESK. CDR3 loop: CASSHLGTQYQETQYF. For the CDR3, the DNA is TGTGCCAGCAGCCACCTGGGGACCCAGTACCAAGAGACCCAGTACTTC.

This clone was seen a handful of times. CDR3: CASSSTRYQPQHF. Written as DNA, the CDR3 is TGTGCCAGCAGCTCAACTCGATATCAGCCCCAGCATTTT. The rearrangement links TRBV6-2 or TRBV6-3 to TRBJ1-5, with D uncertain. The V gene lost 6 bases and the J gene lost 5 bases, with 11 bases spanning the gap. CDR1 is MNHEY and CDR2 is SVGEGT in the germline V gene. The CDR3 has 13 residues.

The CDR3 nucleotides read TGTGCCAGCAGTTATGAGGGGAACTATGGCTACACCTTC. This sequence encodes CASSYEGNYGYTF. The rearrangement links TRBV6-5 to TRBJ1-2; tentative D call: TRBD1 (5 bases). The CDR3 has 13 residues. Trimming removed 3 bases from V and 2 bases from J, with 7 bases in between. Per the germline V gene, CDR1 is MNHEY and CDR2 is SVGAGI.

The chain uses TRBV19 and TRBJ1-2; D possibly corresponds to TRBD1 (5 bases). This CDR3 comprises 13 residues. The V end was cut by 5 bases, the J end by 7 bases, with 14 bases between. Looked up from germline, CDR1 is LNHDA and CDR2 is SQIVND (reference sequence). In DNA, the CDR3 is TGTGCCAGTAGTCCGGGACGCGGGGCTGGCTACACCTTC. Protein sequence: CASSPGRGAGYTF.

The rearrangement uses TRBV4-1 and TRBJ1-4; the match to TRBD1 covers 12 bases. The CDR3 covers 17 residues. V was clipped by 5 bases and J by 5 bases; unmatched bases: 9. Germline lookup yields CDR1 MGHRA and CDR2 YSYEKL. The CDR3 bases are TGCGCCAGCAGCGCCCGGGACAGGGGGCATAAGAATGAAAAACTGTTTTTT. This codes for CASSARDRGHKNEKLFF.

The V call is TRBV7-2, the J call TRBJ2-1, with 14 positions matching TRBD2. Trimming took 3 bases from V and 7 from J; bases not matched to a gene: 5. Germline-derived CDR1 and CDR2 are SGHTA and FQGNSA. The CDR3 sequence is 16 residues long. The CDR3 loop reads CASSFPGLAGENEQFF. Here the CDR3 DNA reads TGTGCCAGCAGCTTTCCGGGACTAGCGGGGGAAAATGAGCAGTTCTTC. Full variable domain (outside the CDR3, taken from reference TRBV7-2 and TRBJ2-1): GAGVSQSPSNKVTEKGKDVELRCDPISGHTALYWYRQSLGQGLEFLIYFQGNSAPDKSGLPSDRFSAERTGGSVSTLTIQRTQQEDSAVYLCASSFPGLAGENEQFFGPGTRLTVL.

The gene calls are TRBV24-1 and TRBJ1-5; no clear D. With 2 bases removed from V and 7 bases from J, the gap between germline ends came to 8 bases. The V gene's germline CDR1 is KGHDR and CDR2 SFDVKD. This CDR3 spans 13 amino acids. The CDR3 here is CATSDSGVQPQHF. Here the CDR3 DNA reads TGTGCCACCAGTGATTCAGGTGTACAGCCCCAGCATTTT.

The DNA for the CDR3 is TGCGCCAGCAGCTTGCTTCAGGCGGGGACTGAAGCTTTCTTT. Amino acids: CASSLLQAGTEAFF. The chain links TRBV5-1 to TRBJ1-1; D unclear. Germline V lookup: CDR1 SGHRS, CDR2 YFSETQ. This CDR3 is 14 amino acids long. V lost 1 base, J lost 5 bases, and 12 bases lay in between.

This sequence joins TRBV7-8 and TRBJ1-2; weak D call: TRBD1 (6 bases). The CDR3 is 13 amino acids. The ends were cut back, 5 bases at V and 3 bases at J, with 10 bases in the middle. Germline assignment: CDR1 SGHVS and CDR2 FQNEAQ. For the CDR3, the DNA is TGTGCCAGCAGCCTACAGGGCTACTATGGCTACACCTTC. It yields the protein CASSLQGYYGYTF. Filled out from reference TRBV7-8 and TRBJ1-2, the complete variable domain reads GAGVSQSPRYKVAKRGQDVALRCDPISGHVSLFWYQQALGQGPEFLTYFQNEAQLDKSGLPSDRFFAERPEGSVSTLKIQRTQQEDSAVYLCASSLQGYYGYTFGSGTRLTVV.

This chain uses TRBV30 with TRBJ2-4; D possibly corresponds to TRBD1 (6 bases). CDR3 length: 10 amino acids. Germline CDR1 reads GTSNPN; CDR2 reads SVGIG (reference sequence). Deletions cut 5 bases from V and 14 bases from J, with 13 bases between. Written as DNA, the CDR3 is TGTGCCTGGGGGTGGGGACAAAAGTACTTC. It specifies CAWGWGQKYF.

The chain links TRBV2 to TRBJ2-7, with a tentative D call TRBD2 (6 bases). Trimming pared 4 bases from V and 3 bases from J, leaving 16 bases between. This CDR3 spans 15 amino acids. Germline lookup yields CDR1 SNHLY and CDR2 FYNNEI. CDR3 sequence reads: CASSGVGGYNYEQYF. The DNA for the CDR3 is TGTGCCAGCAGTGGGGTTGGGGGGTATAACTACGAGCAGTACTTC.

The chain joins TRBV19 to TRBJ1-2; 7 bases map to TRBD1. This CDR3 has 15 amino acids. CDR1 LNHDA and CDR2 SQIVND come from the germline V gene (reference sequence). The V gene end was trimmed by 5 bases and the J gene end by 3 bases; junction bases not matched to a gene: 9. CDR3 coding DNA: TGTGCCAGTAGTCCTTACCTCGGGACAGACTATGGCTACACCTTC. Residues: CASSPYLGTDYGYTF. The whole variable domain, filled in from reference TRBV19 and TRBJ1-2, reads DGGITQSPKYLFRKEGQNVTLSCEQNLNHDAMYWYRQDPGQGLRLIYYSQIVNDFQKGDIAEGYSVSREKKESFPLTVTSAQKNPTAFYLCASSPYLGTDYGYTFGSGTRLTVV.

The chain carries TRBV19 and TRBJ1-2; D gene ambiguous. The CDR3 contains 15 residues. Trimming removed 3 bases at V and 5 bases at J, with 16 bases between. Germline CDR1 is LNHDA and CDR2 is SQIVND (reference sequence). CDR3 region: CASSMVQAMQYGYTF. The CDR3 nucleotides read TGTGCCAGTAGTATGGTCCAGGCAATGCAGTATGGCTACACCTTC.